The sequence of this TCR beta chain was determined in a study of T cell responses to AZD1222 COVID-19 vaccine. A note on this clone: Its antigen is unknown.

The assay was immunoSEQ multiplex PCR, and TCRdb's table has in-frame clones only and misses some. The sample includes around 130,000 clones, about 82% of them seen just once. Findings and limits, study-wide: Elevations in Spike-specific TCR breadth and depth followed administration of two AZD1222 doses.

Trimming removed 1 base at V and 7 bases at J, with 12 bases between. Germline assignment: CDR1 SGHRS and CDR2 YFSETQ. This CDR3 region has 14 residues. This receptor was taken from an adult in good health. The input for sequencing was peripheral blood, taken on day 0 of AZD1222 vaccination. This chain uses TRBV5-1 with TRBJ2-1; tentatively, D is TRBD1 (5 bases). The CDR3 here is CASSLRLGPNEQFF. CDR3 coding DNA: TGCGCCAGCAGCTTGAGGTTGGGGCCTAATGAGCAGTTCTTC.